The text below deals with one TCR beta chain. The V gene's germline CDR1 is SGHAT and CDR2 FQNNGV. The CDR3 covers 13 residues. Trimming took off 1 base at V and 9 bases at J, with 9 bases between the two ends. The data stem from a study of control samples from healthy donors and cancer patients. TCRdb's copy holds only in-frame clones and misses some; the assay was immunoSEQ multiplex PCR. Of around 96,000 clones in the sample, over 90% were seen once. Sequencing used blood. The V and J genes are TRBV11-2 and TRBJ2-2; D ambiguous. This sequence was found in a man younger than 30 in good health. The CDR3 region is CASSLVTRWELFF. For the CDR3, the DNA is TGTGCCAGCAGCTTAGTTACCCGTTGGGAGCTGTTTTTT.